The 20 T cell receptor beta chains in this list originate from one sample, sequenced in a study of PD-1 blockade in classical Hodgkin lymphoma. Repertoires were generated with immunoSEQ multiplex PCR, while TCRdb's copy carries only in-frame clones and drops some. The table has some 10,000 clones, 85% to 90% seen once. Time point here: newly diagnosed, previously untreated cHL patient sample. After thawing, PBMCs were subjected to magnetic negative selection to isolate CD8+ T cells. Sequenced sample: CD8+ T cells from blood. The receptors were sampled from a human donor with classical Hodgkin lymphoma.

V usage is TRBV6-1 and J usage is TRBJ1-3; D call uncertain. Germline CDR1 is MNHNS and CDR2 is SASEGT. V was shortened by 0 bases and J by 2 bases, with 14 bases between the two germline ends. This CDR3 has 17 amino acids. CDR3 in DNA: TGTGCCAGCAGTGAAGCCACCGACTCAGGAGCTGGAAACACCATATATTTT. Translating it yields CASSEATDSGAGNTIYF.

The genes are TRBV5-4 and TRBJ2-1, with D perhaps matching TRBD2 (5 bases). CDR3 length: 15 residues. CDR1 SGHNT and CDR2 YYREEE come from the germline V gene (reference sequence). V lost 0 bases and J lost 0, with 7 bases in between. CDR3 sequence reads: CASSLGGSSYNEQFF. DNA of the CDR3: TGTGCCAGCAGCTTGGGAGGGAGCTCCTACAATGAGCAGTTCTTC. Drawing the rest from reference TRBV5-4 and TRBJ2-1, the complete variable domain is ETGVTQSPTHLIKTRGQQVTLRCSSQSGHNTVSWYQQALGQGPQFIFQYYREEENGRGNFPPRFSGLQFPNYSSELNVNALELDDSALYLCASSLGGSSYNEQFFGPGTRLTVL.

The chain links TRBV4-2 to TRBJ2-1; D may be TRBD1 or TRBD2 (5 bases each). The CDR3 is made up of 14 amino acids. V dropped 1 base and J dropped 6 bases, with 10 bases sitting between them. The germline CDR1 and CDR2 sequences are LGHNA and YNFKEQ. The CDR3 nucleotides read TGTGCCAGCAGCCAAGTGGGGGTGACCAATGAGCAGTTCTTC. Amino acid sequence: CASSQVGVTNEQFF.

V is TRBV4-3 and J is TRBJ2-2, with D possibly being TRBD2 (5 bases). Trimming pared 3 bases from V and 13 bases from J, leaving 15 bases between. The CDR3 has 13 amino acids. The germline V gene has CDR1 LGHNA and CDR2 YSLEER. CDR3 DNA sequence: TGCGCCAGCAGCCATGTCGAGGGCCAATGGCTGTTTTTT. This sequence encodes CASSHVEGQWLFF.

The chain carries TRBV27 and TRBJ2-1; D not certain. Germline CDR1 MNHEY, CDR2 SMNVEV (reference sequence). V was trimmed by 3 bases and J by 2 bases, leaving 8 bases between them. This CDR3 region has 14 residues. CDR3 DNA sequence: TGTGCCAGCAGTTTTACAGCTACCTACAATGAGCAGTTCTTC. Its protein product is CASSFTATYNEQFF.

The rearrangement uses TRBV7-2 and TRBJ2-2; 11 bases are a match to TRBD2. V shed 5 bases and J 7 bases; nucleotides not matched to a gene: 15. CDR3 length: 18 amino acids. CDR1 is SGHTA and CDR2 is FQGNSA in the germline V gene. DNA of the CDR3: TGTGCCAGCAGCCCTGGACGGGTAGCGGGGGGGTTGGTCGGGGAGCTGTTTTTT. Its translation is CASSPGRVAGGLVGELFF.

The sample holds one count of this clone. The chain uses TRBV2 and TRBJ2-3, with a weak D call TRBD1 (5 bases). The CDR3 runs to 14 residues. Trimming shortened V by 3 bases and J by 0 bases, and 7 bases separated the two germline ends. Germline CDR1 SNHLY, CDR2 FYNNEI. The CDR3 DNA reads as TGTGCCAGCAGTGAGACAGCTAGCACAGATACGCAGTATTTT. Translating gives CASSETASTDTQYF.

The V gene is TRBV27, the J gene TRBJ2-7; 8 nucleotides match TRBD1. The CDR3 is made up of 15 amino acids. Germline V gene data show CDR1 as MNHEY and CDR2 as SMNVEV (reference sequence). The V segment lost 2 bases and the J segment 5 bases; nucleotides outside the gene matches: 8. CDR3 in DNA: TGTGCCAGCAGTTTAGACGGACAGGGAGAGGACGAGCAGTACTTC. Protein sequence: CASSLDGQGEDEQYF.

CDR3 coding DNA: TGTGCCAGCAGCCCAGGGAGGGAGCAGCCCCAGCATTTT. Its translation is CASSPGREQPQHF. The chain has TRBV11-2 and TRBJ1-5; TRBD1 might be the D (5 bases). V lost 5 bases and J lost 7, with 12 bases in between. CDR1 is SGHAT and CDR2 is FQNNGV in the germline V gene. The CDR3 has 13 amino acids.

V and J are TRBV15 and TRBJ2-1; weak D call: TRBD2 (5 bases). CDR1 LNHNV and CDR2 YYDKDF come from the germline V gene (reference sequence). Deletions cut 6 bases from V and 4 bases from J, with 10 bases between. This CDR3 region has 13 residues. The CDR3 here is CATRGGEYNEQFF. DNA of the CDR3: TGTGCCACCAGAGGTGGGGAGTACAATGAGCAGTTCTTC.

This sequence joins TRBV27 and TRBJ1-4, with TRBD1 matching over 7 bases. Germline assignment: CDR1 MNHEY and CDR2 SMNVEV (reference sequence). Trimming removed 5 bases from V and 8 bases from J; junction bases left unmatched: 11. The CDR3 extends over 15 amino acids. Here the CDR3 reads CASSDIYRGREKLFF. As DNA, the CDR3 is TGTGCCAGCAGTGATATTTACAGGGGCCGAGAAAAACTGTTTTTT.

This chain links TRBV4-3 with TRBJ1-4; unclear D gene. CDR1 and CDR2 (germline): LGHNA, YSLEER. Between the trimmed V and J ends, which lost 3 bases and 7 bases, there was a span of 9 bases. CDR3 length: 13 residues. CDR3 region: CASSHGFGEKLFF. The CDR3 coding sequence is TGCGCCAGCAGCCACGGTTTCGGTGAAAAACTGTTTTTT.

The CDR3 DNA reads TGTGCTAGTGCCCTCGGATACAATGAGCAGTTCTTC. Its translation is CASALGYNEQFF. The V gene is TRBV12-5, the J gene TRBJ2-1; D gene unclear. V was clipped by 7 bases and J by 4 bases, with 8 bases between them. CDR3 length equals 12 residues. Germline CDR1 LGHNT, CDR2 FRNRAP.

The CDR3 is CASSQEEALNQPQHF. CDR3 nucleotides: TGCGCCAGCAGCCAAGAGGAGGCGCTCAATCAGCCCCAGCATTTT. This chain connects TRBV4-1 to TRBJ1-5, with D unclear. CDR1 and CDR2 (germline): MGHRA, YSYEKL. Trimming shortened V by 0 bases and J by 3 bases, and 9 bases separated the two germline ends. The CDR3 totals 15 residues.

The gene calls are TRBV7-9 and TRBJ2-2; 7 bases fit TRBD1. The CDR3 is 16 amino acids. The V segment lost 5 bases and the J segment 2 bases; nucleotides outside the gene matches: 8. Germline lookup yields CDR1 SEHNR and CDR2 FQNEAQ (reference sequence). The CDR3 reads CASSPWDSGNTGELFF. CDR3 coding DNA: TGTGCCAGCAGCCCCTGGGACAGCGGTAACACCGGGGAGCTGTTTTTT.

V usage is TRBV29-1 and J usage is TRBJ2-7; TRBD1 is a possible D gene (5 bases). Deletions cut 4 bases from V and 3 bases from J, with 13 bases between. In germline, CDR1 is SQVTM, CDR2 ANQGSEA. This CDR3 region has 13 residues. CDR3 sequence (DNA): TGCAGCGTTGCTAGGGGCCTCGACTACGAGCAGTACTTC. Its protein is CSVARGLDYEQYF.

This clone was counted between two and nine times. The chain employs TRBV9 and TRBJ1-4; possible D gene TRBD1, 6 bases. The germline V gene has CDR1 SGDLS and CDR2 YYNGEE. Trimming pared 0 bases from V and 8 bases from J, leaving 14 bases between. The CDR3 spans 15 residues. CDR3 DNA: TGTGCCAGCAGCGTAGAAACAGGGTTAGGCGAAAAACTGTTTTTT. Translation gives CASSVETGLGEKLFF.

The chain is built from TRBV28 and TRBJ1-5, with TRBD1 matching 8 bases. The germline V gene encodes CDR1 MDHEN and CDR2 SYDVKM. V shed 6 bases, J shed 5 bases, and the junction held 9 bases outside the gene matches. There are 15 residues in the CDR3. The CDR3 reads CASSVDRGRYQPQHF. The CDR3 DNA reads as TGTGCCAGCAGCGTCGACAGGGGAAGGTATCAGCCCCAGCATTTT.

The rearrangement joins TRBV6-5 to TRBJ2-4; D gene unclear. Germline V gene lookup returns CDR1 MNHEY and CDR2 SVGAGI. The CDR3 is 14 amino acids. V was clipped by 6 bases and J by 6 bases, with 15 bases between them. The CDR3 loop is CASSPFQSGNIQYF. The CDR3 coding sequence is TGTGCCAGCAGCCCCTTCCAGTCGGGAAACATTCAGTACTTC.

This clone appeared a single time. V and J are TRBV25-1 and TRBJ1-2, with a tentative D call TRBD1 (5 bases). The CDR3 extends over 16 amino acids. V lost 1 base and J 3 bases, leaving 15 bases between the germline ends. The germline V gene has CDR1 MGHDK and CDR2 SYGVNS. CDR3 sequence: CASSESPDRAHYGYTF. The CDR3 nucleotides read TGTGCCAGCAGTGAATCTCCCGACAGAGCGCACTATGGCTACACCTTC.